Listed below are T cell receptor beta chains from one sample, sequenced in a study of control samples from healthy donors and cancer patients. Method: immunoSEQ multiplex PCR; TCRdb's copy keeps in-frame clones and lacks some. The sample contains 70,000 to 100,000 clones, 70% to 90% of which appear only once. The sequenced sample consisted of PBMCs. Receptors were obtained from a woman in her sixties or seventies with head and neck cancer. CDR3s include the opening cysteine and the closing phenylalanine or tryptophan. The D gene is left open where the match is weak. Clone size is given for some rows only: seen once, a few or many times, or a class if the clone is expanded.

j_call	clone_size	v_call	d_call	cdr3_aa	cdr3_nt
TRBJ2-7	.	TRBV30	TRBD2	CAWRLAGGRYEQYF	TGTGCCTGGAGGCTAGCGGGAGGGCGCTACGAGCAGTACTTC
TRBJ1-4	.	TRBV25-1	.	CASSIGGTNEKLFF	TGTGCCAGCAGCATCGGGGGAACTAATGAAAAACTGTTTTTT
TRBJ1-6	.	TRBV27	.	CASSLSGQGYYNSPLHF	TGTGCCAGCAGTTTATCGGGGCAGGGTTACTATAATTCACCCCTCCACTTT
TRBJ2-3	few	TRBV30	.	CASKVGSDTQYF	TGTGCCTCCAAAGTGGGGTCAGATACGCAGTATTTT
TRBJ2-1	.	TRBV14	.	CASSQRNNEQFF	TGTGCCAGCAGCCAACGCAACAATGAGCAGTTCTTC
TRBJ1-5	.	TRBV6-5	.	CASSYGLDQPQHF	TGTGCCAGCAGTTACGGCCTGGATCAGCCCCAGCATTTT
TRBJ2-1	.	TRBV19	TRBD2	CASSLPYGRREGSYNEQFF	TGTGCCAGTAGTCTTCCCTACGGCCGGCGGGAGGGTTCCTACAATGAGCAGTTCTTC
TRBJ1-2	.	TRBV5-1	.	CASSPDAGYRYGYTF	TGCGCCAGCAGCCCCGATGCAGGGTATCGCTATGGCTACACCTTC
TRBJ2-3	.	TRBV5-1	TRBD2	CASTPLGTSGRASTDTQYF	TGCGCCAGCACCCCGTTGGGTACTAGCGGGAGGGCTAGCACAGATACGCAGTATTTT
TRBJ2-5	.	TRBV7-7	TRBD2	CASSLGIGQTSGETQYF	TGTGCCAGCAGCTTAGGTATTGGGCAAACTAGCGGAGAGACCCAGTACTTC
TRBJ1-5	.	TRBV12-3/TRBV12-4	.	CASGPGVGQPQHF	TGTGCCAGCGGTCCGGGGGTCGGTCAGCCCCAGCATTTT
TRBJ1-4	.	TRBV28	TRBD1	CASSLTMTGVNEKLFF	TGTGCCAGCAGTCTCACTATGACAGGGGTTAATGAAAAACTGTTTTTT
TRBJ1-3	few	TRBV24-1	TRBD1	CATTDRGRPGNTIYF	TGTGCCACTACGGACAGGGGGCGGCCTGGAAACACCATATATTTT
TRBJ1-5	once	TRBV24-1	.	CATSADPTRKQPQHF	TGTGCCACCAGTGCCGACCCCACGAGGAAGCAGCCCCAGCATTTT
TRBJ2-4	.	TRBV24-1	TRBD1	CATSDSGGRENIQYF	TGTGCCACCAGTGACTCAGGGGGCCGGGAAAACATTCAGTACTTC
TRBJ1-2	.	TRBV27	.	CASSFRGGGYTF	TGTGCCAGCAGTTTCAGAGGGGGTGGCTACACCTTC
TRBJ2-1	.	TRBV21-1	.	CASISGRPYNEQFF	TGTGCCAGCATCAGCGGGAGGCCGTACAATGAGCAGTTCTTC
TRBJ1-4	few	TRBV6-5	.	CASSLLGGEKLFF	TGTGCCAGCAGCCTGTTGGGGGGCGAAAAACTGTTTTTT
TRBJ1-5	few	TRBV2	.	CASSTGPFIQPQHF	TGTGCCAGCAGTACTGGACCCTTTATCCAGCCCCAGCATTTT
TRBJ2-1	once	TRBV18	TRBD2	CASSLTSGISYNEQFF	TGTGCCAGCTCACTGACTAGCGGGATATCCTACAATGAGCAGTTCTTC
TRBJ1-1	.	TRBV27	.	CASSLSAGTEAFF	TGTGCCAGCAGTTTATCAGCCGGGACTGAAGCTTTCTTT
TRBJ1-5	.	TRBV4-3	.	CASSQDLGRNQPQHF	TGCGCCAGCAGCCAAGATCTGGGGAGGAATCAGCCCCAGCATTTT
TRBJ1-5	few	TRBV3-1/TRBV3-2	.	CASSQGDRAQPQHF	TGTGCCAGCAGCCAAGGAGACCGGGCGCAGCCCCAGCATTTT
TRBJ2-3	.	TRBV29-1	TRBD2	CSVGTSGRTTDTQYF	TGCAGCGTCGGAACTAGCGGGAGGACGACAGATACGCAGTATTTT
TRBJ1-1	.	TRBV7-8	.	CASSLGFEGPTEAFF	TGTGCCAGCAGCTTAGGTTTCGAGGGCCCCACTGAAGCTTTCTTT
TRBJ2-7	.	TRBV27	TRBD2	CASSLRLAGTGEQYF	TGTGCCAGCAGTCTCAGACTAGCGGGAACGGGCGAGCAGTACTTC
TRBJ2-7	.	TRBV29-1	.	CSTLTGPSYEQYF	TGCAGCACCCTCACGGGGCCCTCCTACGAGCAGTACTTC
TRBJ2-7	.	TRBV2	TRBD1	CASRDAGTEYEQYF	TGTGCCAGCAGGGACGCCGGGACAGAATACGAGCAGTACTTC
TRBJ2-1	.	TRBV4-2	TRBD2	CASSQGLGGRASWNEQFF	TGTGCCAGCAGCCAAGGCCTCGGCGGGAGGGCCAGTTGGAATGAGCAGTTCTTC
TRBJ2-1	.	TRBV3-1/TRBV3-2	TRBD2	CASNGLAENNEQFF	TGTGCCAGCAATGGACTAGCGGAAAACAATGAGCAGTTCTTC
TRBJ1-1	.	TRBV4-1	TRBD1	CASSHHGGQGSEAFF	TGCGCCAGCAGCCATCATGGGGGACAGGGGTCTGAAGCTTTCTTT
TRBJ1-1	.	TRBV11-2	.	CASTLYGARITTEAFF	TGTGCCAGCACCCTCTACGGTGCCCGCATTACTACTGAAGCTTTCTTT
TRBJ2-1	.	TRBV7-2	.	CASSLSFTSYNEQFF	TGTGCCAGCAGCTTAAGTTTTACCTCCTACAATGAGCAGTTCTTC
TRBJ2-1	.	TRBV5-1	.	CASSRVASEGEGEQFF	TGCGCCAGCAGCCGCGTGGCGAGCGAGGGGGAAGGTGAGCAGTTCTTC
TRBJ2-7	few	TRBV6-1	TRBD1	CASSDGTGGIYEQYF	TGTGCCAGCAGTGACGGGACAGGGGGCATCTACGAGCAGTACTTC